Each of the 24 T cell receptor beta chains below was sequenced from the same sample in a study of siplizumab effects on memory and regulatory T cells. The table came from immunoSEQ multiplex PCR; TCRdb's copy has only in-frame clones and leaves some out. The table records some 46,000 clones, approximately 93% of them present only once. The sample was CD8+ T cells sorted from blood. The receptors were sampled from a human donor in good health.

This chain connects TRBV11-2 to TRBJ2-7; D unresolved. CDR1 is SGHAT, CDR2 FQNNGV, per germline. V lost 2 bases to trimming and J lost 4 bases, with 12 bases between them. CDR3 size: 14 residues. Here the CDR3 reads CASSLSGQTYEQYF. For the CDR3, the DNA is TGTGCCAGCAGCTTATCGGGTCAGACATACGAGCAGTACTTC.

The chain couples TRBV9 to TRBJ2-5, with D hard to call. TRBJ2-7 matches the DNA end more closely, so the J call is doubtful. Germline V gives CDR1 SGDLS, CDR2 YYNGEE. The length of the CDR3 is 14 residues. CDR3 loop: CASSVGAVSYEQYF. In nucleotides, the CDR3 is TGTGCCAGCAGCGTAGGGGCAGTCTCCTACGAGCAGTACTTC.

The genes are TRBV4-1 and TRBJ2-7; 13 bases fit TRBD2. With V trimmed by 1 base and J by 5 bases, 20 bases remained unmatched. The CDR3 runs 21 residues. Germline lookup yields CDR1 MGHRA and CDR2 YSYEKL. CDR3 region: CASSQAQVGVLAGGPFHEQYF. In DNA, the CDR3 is TGCGCCAGCAGCCAAGCCCAAGTAGGGGTACTAGCGGGAGGGCCTTTCCACGAGCAGTACTTC.

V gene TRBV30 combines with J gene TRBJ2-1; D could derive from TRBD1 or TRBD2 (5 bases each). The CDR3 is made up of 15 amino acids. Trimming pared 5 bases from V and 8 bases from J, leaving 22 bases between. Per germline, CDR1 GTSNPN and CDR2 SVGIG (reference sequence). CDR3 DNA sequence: TGTGCCTGGGGGTCCGAGGGGAGCCCTGGAGATGAGCAGTTCTTC. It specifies CAWGSEGSPGDEQFF.

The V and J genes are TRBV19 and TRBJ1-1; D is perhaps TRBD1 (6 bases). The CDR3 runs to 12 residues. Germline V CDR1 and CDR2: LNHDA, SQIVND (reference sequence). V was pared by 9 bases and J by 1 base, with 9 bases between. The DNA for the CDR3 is TGTGCCAGCCGGACAGCGAACACTGAAGCTTTCTTT. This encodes CASRTANTEAFF.

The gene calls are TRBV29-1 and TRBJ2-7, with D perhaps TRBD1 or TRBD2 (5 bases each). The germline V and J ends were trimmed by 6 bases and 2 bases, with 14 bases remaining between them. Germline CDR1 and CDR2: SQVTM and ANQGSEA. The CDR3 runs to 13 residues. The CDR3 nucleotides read TGCAGCGTGAAGGGACCCTCCACCTACGAGCAGTACTTC. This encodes CSVKGPSTYEQYF.

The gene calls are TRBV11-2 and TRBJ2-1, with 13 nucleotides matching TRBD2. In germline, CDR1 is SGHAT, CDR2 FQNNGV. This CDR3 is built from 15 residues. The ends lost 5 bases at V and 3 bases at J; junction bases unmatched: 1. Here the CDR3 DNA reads TGTGCCAGCAGCAGGACTAGCGGGGGCTACAATGAGCAGTTCTTC. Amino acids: CASSRTSGGYNEQFF.

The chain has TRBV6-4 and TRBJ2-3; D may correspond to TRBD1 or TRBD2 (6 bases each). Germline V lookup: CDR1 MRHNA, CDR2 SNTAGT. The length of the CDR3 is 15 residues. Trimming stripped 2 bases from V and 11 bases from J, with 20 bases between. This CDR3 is CASSDPIGGGEVQYF. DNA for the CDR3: TGTGCCAGCAGTGACCCCATTGGAGGGGGAGAGGTGCAGTATTTT.

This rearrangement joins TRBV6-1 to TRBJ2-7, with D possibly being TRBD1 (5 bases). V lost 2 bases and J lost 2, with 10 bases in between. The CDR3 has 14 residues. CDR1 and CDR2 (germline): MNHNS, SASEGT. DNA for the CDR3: TGTGCCAGCAGTGAATATCAGGGCCCCTACGAGCAGTACTTC. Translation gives CASSEYQGPYEQYF.

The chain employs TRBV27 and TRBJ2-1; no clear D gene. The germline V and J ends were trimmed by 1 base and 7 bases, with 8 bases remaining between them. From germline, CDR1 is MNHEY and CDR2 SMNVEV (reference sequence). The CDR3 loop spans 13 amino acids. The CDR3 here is CASSLFPANEQFF. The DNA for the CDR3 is TGTGCCAGCAGTTTATTTCCAGCTAATGAGCAGTTCTTC.

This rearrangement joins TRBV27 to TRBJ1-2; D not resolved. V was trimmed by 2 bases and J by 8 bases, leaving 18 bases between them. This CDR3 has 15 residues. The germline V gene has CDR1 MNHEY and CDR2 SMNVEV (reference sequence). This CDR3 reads CASSLISGSPRGYTF. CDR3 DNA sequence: TGTGCCAGCAGTTTAATTTCCGGATCACCACGCGGCTACACCTTC.

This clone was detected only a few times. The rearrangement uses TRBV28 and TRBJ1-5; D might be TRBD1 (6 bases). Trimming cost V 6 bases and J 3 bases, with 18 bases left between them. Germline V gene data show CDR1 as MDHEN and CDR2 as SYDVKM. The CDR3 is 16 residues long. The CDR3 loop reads CASSPVPDRFNQPQHF. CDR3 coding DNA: TGTGCCAGCAGCCCCGTCCCTGACAGGTTCAATCAGCCCCAGCATTTT.

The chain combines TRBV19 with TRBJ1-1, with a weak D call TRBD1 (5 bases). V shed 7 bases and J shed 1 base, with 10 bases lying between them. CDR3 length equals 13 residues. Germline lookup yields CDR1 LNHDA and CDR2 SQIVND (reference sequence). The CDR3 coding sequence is TGTGCCAGTACCCAGGGAGGGAACACTGAAGCTTTCTTT. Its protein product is CASTQGGNTEAFF.

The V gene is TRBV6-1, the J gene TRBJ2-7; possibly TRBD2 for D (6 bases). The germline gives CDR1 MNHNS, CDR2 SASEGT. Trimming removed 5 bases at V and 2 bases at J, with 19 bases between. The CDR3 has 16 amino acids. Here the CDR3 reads CASSKVSLARAYEQYF. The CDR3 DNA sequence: TGTGCCAGCAGTAAAGTCTCTCTAGCGAGGGCCTACGAGCAGTACTTC.

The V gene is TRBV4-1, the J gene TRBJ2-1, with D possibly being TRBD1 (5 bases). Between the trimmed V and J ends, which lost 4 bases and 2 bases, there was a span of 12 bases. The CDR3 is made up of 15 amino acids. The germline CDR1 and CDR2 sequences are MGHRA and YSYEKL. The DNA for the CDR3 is TGCGCCAGCAGCCCACGACAGAACCCCTACAATGAGCAGTTCTTC. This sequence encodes CASSPRQNPYNEQFF.

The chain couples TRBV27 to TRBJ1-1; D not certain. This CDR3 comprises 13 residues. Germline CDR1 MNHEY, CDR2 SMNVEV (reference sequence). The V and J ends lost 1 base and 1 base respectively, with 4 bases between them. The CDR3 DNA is TGTGCCAGCAGTTTATGGACGAACACTGAAGCTTTCTTT. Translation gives CASSLWTNTEAFF.

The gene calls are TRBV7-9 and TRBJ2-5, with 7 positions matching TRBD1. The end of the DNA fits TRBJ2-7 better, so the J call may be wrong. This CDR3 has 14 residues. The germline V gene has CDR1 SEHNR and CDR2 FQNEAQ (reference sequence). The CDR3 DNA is TGTGCCAGCAGCTATGACAGGGCTTCCTACGAGCAGTACTTC. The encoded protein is CASSYDRASYEQYF.

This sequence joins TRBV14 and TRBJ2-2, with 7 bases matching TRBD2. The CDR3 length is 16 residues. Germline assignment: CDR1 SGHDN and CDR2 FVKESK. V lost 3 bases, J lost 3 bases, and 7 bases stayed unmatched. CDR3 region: CASSQGPGLYTGELFF. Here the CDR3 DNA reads TGTGCCAGCAGCCAGGGCCCGGGACTATACACCGGGGAGCTGTTTTTT. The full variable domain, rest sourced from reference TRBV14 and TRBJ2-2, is EAGVTQFPSHSVIEKGQTVTLRCDPISGHDNLYWYRRVMGKEIKFLLHFVKESKQDESGMPNNRFLAERTGGTYSTLKVQPAELEDSGVYFCASSQGPGLYTGELFFGEGSRLTVL.

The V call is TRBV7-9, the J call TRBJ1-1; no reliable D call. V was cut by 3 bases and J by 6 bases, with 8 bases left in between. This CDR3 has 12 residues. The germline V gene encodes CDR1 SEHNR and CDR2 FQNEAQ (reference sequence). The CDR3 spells CASSFAGAEAFF. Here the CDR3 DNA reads TGTGCCAGCAGCTTCGCGGGAGCTGAAGCTTTCTTT.

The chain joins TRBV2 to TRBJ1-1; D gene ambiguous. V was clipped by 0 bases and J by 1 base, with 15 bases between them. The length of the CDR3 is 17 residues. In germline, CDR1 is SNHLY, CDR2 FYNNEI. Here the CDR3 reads CASSEALRGRRNTEAFF. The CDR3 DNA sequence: TGTGCCAGCAGTGAAGCGCTTCGTGGCAGGAGGAACACTGAAGCTTTCTTT.

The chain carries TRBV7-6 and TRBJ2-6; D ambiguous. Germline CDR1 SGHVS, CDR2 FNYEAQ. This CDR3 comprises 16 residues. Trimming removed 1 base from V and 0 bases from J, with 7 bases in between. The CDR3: CASSLDPASGANVLTF. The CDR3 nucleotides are TGTGCCAGCAGCTTAGACCCTGCCTCTGGGGCCAACGTCCTGACTTTC. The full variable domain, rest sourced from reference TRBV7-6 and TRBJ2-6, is GAGVSQSPRYKVTKRGQDVALRCDPISGHVSLYWYRQALGQGPEFLTYFNYEAQQDKSGLPNDRFSAERPEGSISTLTIQRTEQRDSAMYRCASSLDPASGANVLTFGAGSRLTVL.

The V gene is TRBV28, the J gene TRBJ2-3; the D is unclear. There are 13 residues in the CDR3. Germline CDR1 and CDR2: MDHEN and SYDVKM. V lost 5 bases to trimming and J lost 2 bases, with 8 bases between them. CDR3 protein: CASSPLSTDTQYF. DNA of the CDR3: TGTGCCAGCAGTCCCTTGTCCACAGATACGCAGTATTTT.

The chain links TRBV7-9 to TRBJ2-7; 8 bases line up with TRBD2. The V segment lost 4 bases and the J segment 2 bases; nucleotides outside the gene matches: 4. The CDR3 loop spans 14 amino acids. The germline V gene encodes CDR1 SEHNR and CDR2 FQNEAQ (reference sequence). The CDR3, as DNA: TGTGCCAGCAGCTCCTCGGGAGGGCCCTACGAGCAGTACTTC. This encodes CASSSSGGPYEQYF.

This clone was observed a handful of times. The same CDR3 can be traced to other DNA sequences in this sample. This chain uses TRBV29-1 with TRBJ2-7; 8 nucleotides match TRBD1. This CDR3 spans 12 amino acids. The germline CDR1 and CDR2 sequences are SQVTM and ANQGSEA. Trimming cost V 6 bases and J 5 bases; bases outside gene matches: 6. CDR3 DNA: TGCAGCGTCGATGACAGGGGAGACGAGCAGTACTTC. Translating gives CSVDDRGDEQYF.